This T cell receptor (beta chain) was profiled in a study of vaccination and CD4 T cells after COVID-19. Study-level results: Clonotypes reactive to SARS-CoV-2 had a median that went up from roughly 21 to 40, but not significantly.

Documented time point: late sampling 161 to 241 days after vaccination in a few convalescent patients. Sample treatment: roughly 11-day PBMC culture with coronavirus spike peptide pools or control peptides (ViraFEST assay). Sequenced with the Oncomine TCR Beta short-read assay was DNA taken from cultured CD4+ T cells. Each CDR3 protein is one row after TCRdb ran MiXCR on the PCR reads. Of tens of thousands of distinct CDR3 sequences in the sample, less than 35% are singletons; the top ten hold about 7.1%. V lost 5 bases and J 4 bases, leaving 20 bases between the germline ends. CDR3 length: 16 amino acids. Germline V gene data show CDR1 as MNHEY and CDR2 as SVGEGT. This clonotype was counted only a few times. The target antigen is unknown.

Sequenced material: CD4+ T cells from blood, cultured in vitro, taken about 7 months after SARS-CoV-2 vaccination. The clonotype was recovered from a human donor who had recovered from COVID-19. This rearrangement joins TRBV6-2 or TRBV6-3 to TRBJ2-5; TRBD2 is a possible D gene (6 bases). The chain's CDR3 is CASSRGLVSGPETQYF. DNA of the CDR3: TGTGCCAGCAGTCGGGGGTTGGTCTCGGGGCCAGAGACCCAGTACTTC.